Each of the 4 T cell receptor beta chains below was sequenced from the same sample in a study of shared clonotypes between healthy human individuals. The repertoire was sequenced with immunoSEQ multiplex PCR; TCRdb's copy has only in-frame clones and lacks some. Here the sample spans hundreds of thousands of clones, 60% to 75% being singletons. Source material: memory CD4+ T cells sorted from blood. Indicated subset: CD45RA-negative fraction. These receptor sequences come from a woman between 25 and 40 years old in good health.

The CDR3 DNA sequence: TGTGCCAGCAGTTACTCGATATCTGGGCTGAACTATGGCTACACCTTC. This gives the protein CASSYSISGLNYGYTF. This sequence joins TRBV6-5 and TRBJ1-2; D is uncertain. CDR3 length equals 16 residues. The germline gives CDR1 MNHEY, CDR2 SVGAGI. Between the trimmed V and J ends, which lost 0 bases and 2 bases, there was a span of 13 bases.

V usage is TRBV4-1 and J usage is TRBJ2-7, with D possibly TRBD1 on 7 matching bases. The germline gives CDR1 MGHRA, CDR2 YSYEKL. The CDR3 is made up of 16 amino acids. Deletions cut 1 base from V and 0 bases from J, with 13 bases between. This chain's CDR3 is CASSQGRGQSSYEQYF. CDR3 bases: TGCGCCAGCAGCCAAGGGAGGGGACAGTCCTCCTACGAGCAGTACTTC.

The rearrangement links TRBV7-9 to TRBJ1-1; the match to TRBD1 covers 7 bases. V shed 3 bases, J shed 3 bases, and the junction held 1 base outside the gene matches. The CDR3 is 13 residues long. Germline CDR1 and CDR2: SEHNR and FQNEAQ (reference sequence). CDR3 coding DNA: TGTGCCAGCAGCTTTACAGGGGACACTGAAGCTTTCTTT. Protein: CASSFTGDTEAFF.

For the CDR3, the DNA is TGTGCCAGCAGCCCCACGGGGGGGCTAGTGTACGAGCAGTACTTC. Encoded protein: CASSPTGGLVYEQYF. The J gene is TRBJ2-7, the V gene TRBV7-8; 8 positions agree with TRBD2. Germline assignment: CDR1 SGHVS and CDR2 FQNEAQ. V gave up 5 bases and J gave up 4 bases; unmatched junction bases: 10. This CDR3 comprises 15 residues.